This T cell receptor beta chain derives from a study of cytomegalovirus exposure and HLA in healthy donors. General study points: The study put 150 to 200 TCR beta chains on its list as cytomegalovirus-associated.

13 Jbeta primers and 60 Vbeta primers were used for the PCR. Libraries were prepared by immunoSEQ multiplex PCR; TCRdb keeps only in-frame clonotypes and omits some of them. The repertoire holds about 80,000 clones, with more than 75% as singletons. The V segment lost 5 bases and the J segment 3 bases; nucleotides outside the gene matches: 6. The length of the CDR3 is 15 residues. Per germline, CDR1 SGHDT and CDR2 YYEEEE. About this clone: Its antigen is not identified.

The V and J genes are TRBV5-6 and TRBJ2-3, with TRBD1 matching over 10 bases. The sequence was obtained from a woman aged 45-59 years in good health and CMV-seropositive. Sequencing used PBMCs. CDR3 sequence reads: CASSWGQGRTDTQYF. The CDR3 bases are TGTGCCAGCAGTTGGGGACAGGGGCGGACAGATACGCAGTATTTT.